This T cell receptor (beta chain) was captured by sequencing in a study of cytomegalovirus exposure and HLA in healthy donors. Trimming removed 5 bases at V and 8 bases at J, with 12 bases between. The germline V gene encodes CDR1 MNHNY and CDR2 SVGAGI (reference sequence). The CDR3 has 12 amino acids. A multiplex PCR was run with 60 Vbeta primers and 13 Jbeta primers. TCRdb's table, derived via immunoSEQ multiplex PCR, lists solely in-frame clones and lacks some. This table holds around 78,000 clones, roughly 72% found once. Study-wide results and limits: In vitro assays verified that a few CMV-associated chains recognized CMV antigens specifically. A later analysis revealed that TCR association rates differed between HLA loci, peaking at DRB1 and bottoming out at HLA-C.

This clone appeared a few times. What it binds is not known. The origin of this receptor is a middle-aged woman in good health and CMV-seropositive. The chain recombines TRBV6-6 with TRBJ1-1; D is undetermined. The sequenced sample was PBMCs. The CDR3 reads CASSPLPGEAFF. DNA for the CDR3: TGTGCCAGCAGTCCACTCCCGGGGGAAGCTTTCTTT.